These 16 T cell receptor beta chains originate from one sample sequenced in a study of blood T cell repertoires in COVID-19. The protocol was immunoSEQ multiplex PCR, while the TCRdb copy is restricted to in-frame clones and leaves out a portion. Here the sample spans about 140,000 clones, roughly 87% being singletons. The sample was peripheral blood. Every receptor here comes from a human donor in a cohort sampled during active COVID-19.

The chain carries TRBV7-9 and TRBJ2-7, with TRBD2 as a possible D gene (6 bases). CDR1 is SEHNR and CDR2 is FQNEAQ in the germline V gene (reference sequence). The V end was cut by 3 bases, the J end by 0 bases, with 21 bases between. The CDR3 sequence is 18 residues long. The CDR3 is CASSFVVGVGGSSYEQYF. DNA of the CDR3: TGTGCCAGCAGCTTTGTCGTAGGGGTCGGGGGTAGCTCCTACGAGCAGTACTTC.

J is TRBJ1-5 and V is TRBV7-9, with TRBD1 identical over 7 bases. Per germline, CDR1 SEHNR and CDR2 FQNEAQ (reference sequence). CDR3 length: 15 amino acids. V was clipped by 0 bases and J by 3 bases; unmatched bases: 2. The CDR3 loop reads CASSLAGTVNQPQHF. The CDR3 region has the DNA TGTGCCAGCAGCTTAGCCGGGACAGTCAATCAGCCCCAGCATTTT.

V gene TRBV28 combines with J gene TRBJ2-7, with TRBD2 identical over 7 bases. V gave up 1 base and J gave up 2 bases; unmatched junction bases: 8. The germline V gene encodes CDR1 MDHEN and CDR2 SYDVKM. The CDR3 is 16 residues long. Here the CDR3 reads CASSLSGGTSTYEQYF. The CDR3 coding sequence is TGTGCCAGCAGTTTATCGGGGGGTACCTCAACCTACGAGCAGTACTTC.

The CDR3 spells CASSQIVARSNEQFF. The CDR3 DNA reads TGTGCCAGCAGCCAGATCGTAGCTCGGTCCAATGAGCAGTTCTTC. This chain uses TRBV7-3 with TRBJ2-1; no definite D call. The V gene lost 5 bases and the J gene lost 6 bases, with 17 bases spanning the gap. The CDR3 contains 15 residues. Germline lookup yields CDR1 SGHTA and CDR2 FQGTGA.

CDR3 DNA sequence: TGTGCCAGCAGCCCACGACAGGGAATGGATTTTGTGGTGGACACTGAAGCTTTCTTT. It specifies CASSPRQGMDFVVDTEAFF. The rearrangement links TRBV5-6 to TRBJ1-1, with 7 bases identical to TRBD1. The CDR3 is 19 amino acids. The V and J ends lost 4 bases and 3 bases, in that order; junction bases with no gene match: 21. Germline values: CDR1 SGHDT, CDR2 YYEEEE. Combining the CDR3 with reference TRBV5-6 and TRBJ1-1 gives the whole variable domain DAGVTQSPTHLIKTRGQQVTLRCSPKSGHDTVSWYQQALGQGPQFIFQYYEEEERQRGNFPDRFSGHQFPNYSSELNVNALLLGDSALYLCASSPRQGMDFVVDTEAFFGQGTRLTVV.

Turning to this clone: This may be a read error: a much more frequent sequence differs by one nucleotide. This chain joins TRBV6-5 and TRBJ2-7; maybe TRBD1 (5 bases). Germline V gives CDR1 MNHEY, CDR2 SVGAGI. The CDR3 totals 14 residues. V lost 6 bases, J lost 9 bases, and 21 bases lay in between. The CDR3 region is CASSPAIGESGQYF. The CDR3 DNA is TGTGCCAGCAGCCCCGCGATAGGGGAAAGTGGGCAGTACTTC.

J is TRBJ1-2 and V is TRBV3-1 (or the pseudogene TRBV3-2); 8 bases line up with TRBD1. This CDR3 spans 16 amino acids. V shed 1 base and J 3 bases; nucleotides not matched to a gene: 7. The V gene's germline CDR1 is LGHDT and CDR2 YNNKEL (reference sequence). CDR3 sequence: CASSQGGQGADYGYTF. The CDR3 coding sequence is TGTGCCAGCAGCCAAGGCGGGCAGGGGGCGGACTATGGCTACACCTTC.

A single count supports this clone. J is TRBJ2-7 and V is TRBV29-1, with TRBD2 matching 7 bases. The J segment lost 1 base and the V segment lost 4 bases, leaving 7 bases of the junction unmatched. CDR1 is SQVTM, CDR2 ANQGSEA, per germline. There are 14 residues in the CDR3. The CDR3 DNA reads TGCAGCGTTGGATTTAAGCGGGATTCCTACGAGCAGTACTTC. Its protein is CSVGFKRDSYEQYF.

This chain links TRBV6-2 or TRBV6-3 with TRBJ2-7; D not certain. This CDR3 comprises 11 residues. Looked up from germline, CDR1 is MNHEY and CDR2 is SVGEGT. The germline V and J ends were trimmed by 4 bases and 2 bases, with 3 bases remaining between them. The CDR3 DNA reads as TGTGCCAGCAGTTTTACCTACGAGCAGTACTTC. Its protein product is CASSFTYEQYF.

This clone has more than one count but fewer than ten. The V gene is TRBV28, the J gene TRBJ2-1; perhaps TRBD2 as D (5 bases). This CDR3 spans 15 amino acids. CDR1 and CDR2 from the germline V gene are MDHEN and SYDVKM. V was shortened by 2 bases and J by 7 bases, with 15 bases between the two germline ends. The CDR3 DNA follows: TGTGCCAGCAGTTTAGAGAGGAGGAAAAAGAATGAGCAGTTCTTC. Translated, it gives CASSLERRKKNEQFF.

The chain combines TRBV6-5 with TRBJ1-1, with D unresolved. CDR1 is MNHEY and CDR2 is SVGAGI in the germline V gene. Trimming took 2 bases from V and 5 from J, leaving 12 bases between them. The CDR3 is 14 residues long. The DNA of the CDR3 is TGTGCCAGCAGTTACGGACTCCATGGGACTGAAGCTTTCTTT. It yields the protein CASSYGLHGTEAFF.

The CDR3 loop reads CASSPDRNYGYTF. CDR3 nucleotide sequence: TGTGCCAGCTCACCAGATCGGAACTATGGCTACACCTTC. The V call is TRBV18, the J call TRBJ1-2; unclear D gene. Germline-derived CDR1 and CDR2 are KGHSH and LQKENI. The CDR3 is made up of 13 amino acids. The V end was cut by 2 bases, the J end by 2 bases, with 6 bases between.

This sequence joins TRBV2 and TRBJ2-7, with 8 bases identical to TRBD1. This CDR3 comprises 14 residues. Per germline, CDR1 SNHLY and CDR2 FYNNEI. V shed 6 bases, J shed 3 bases, and the junction held 7 bases outside the gene matches. In DNA form, the CDR3 reads TGTGCCAGCAGCCTAGACAGGGGTGACTACGAGCAGTACTTC. Its protein is CASSLDRGDYEQYF.

In this sample, this clone turned up once. The chain combines TRBV19 with TRBJ1-1; perhaps TRBD1 as D (6 bases). V lost 4 bases and J lost 4, with 10 bases in between. This CDR3 region has 13 residues. Per germline, CDR1 LNHDA and CDR2 SQIVND (reference sequence). CDR3 DNA sequence: TGTGCCAGTAGTACCGGGGGGGCCACTGAAGCTTTCTTT. It is translated as CASSTGGATEAFF.

The chain links TRBV4-2 to TRBJ1-2; maybe TRBD1 (6 bases). Germline CDR1 and CDR2: LGHNA and YNFKEQ. The CDR3 has 17 amino acids. V was trimmed by 0 bases and J by 4 bases, leaving 18 bases between them. The CDR3 DNA follows: TGTGCCAGCAGCCAAGATTTCACGGGGGGCGCTGGCTATGGCTACACCTTC. This gives the protein CASSQDFTGGAGYGYTF.

The chain recombines TRBV19 with TRBJ2-6; 10 bases align to TRBD2. The CDR3 length is 17 residues. Germline lookup yields CDR1 LNHDA and CDR2 SQIVND (reference sequence). Trimming took 7 bases from V and 0 from J; bases not matched to a gene: 6. The CDR3 sequence: CASTRAGGSSGANVLTF. Written as DNA, the CDR3 is TGTGCCAGTACTAGAGCGGGAGGGAGCTCTGGGGCCAACGTCCTGACTTTC.